One and the same sample provided the 22 T cell receptor beta chains below, sequenced in a study of T cell changes during pregnancy in multiple sclerosis. This table comes from immunoSEQ multiplex PCR, and its TCRdb copy is limited to in-frame clones, with some not included. Of tens of thousands of clones listed, about 92% are singletons. The sample here was peripheral blood, taken before pregnancy. The receptors stem from a female donor with multiple sclerosis, enrolled in a pregnancy study.

The rearrangement joins TRBV5-1 to TRBJ1-1; weak D call: TRBD1 (5 bases). CDR1 and CDR2 (germline): SGHRS, YFSETQ. V gave up 3 bases and J gave up 4 bases, with 16 bases separating them. The CDR3 covers 15 residues. This CDR3 is CASSWASGVSTEAFF. In DNA form, the CDR3 reads TGCGCCAGCAGCTGGGCTTCGGGGGTAAGCACTGAAGCTTTCTTT.

The chain links TRBV18 to TRBJ1-1; weak D call: TRBD1 (5 bases). The germline V gene has CDR1 KGHSH and CDR2 LQKENI. The CDR3 totals 16 residues. V lost 5 bases and J lost 3, with 19 bases in between. The CDR3 loop reads CASSGVENSRDTEAFF. The CDR3 nucleotides read TGTGCCAGCTCAGGTGTAGAAAACAGCAGGGACACTGAAGCTTTCTTT.

The chain employs TRBV9 and TRBJ1-1; possibly TRBD1 for D (6 bases). This CDR3 is 14 amino acids long. CDR1 and CDR2 from the germline V gene are SGDLS and YYNGEE. Between the trimmed V and J ends, which lost 4 bases and 6 bases, there was a span of 16 bases. The CDR3 here is CASSPLRGYPEAFF. CDR3 sequence (DNA): TGTGCCAGCAGCCCACTCAGGGGTTATCCTGAAGCTTTCTTT.

The V call is TRBV7-9, the J call TRBJ1-4; a weak D match, TRBD1 (5 bases). Looked up from germline, CDR1 is SEHNR and CDR2 is FQNEAQ (reference sequence). This CDR3 is built from 14 residues. Trimming shortened V by 1 base and J by 7 bases, and 10 bases separated the two germline ends. The CDR3 DNA reads as TGTGCCAGCAGCTTAGGGCAGGGAATTGAAAAACTGTTTTTT. Translation: CASSLGQGIEKLFF.

Only one count was recorded for this clone. The chain links TRBV5-1 to TRBJ2-7; a possible D gene is TRBD1 (6 bases). The CDR3 sequence is 15 residues long. The germline gives CDR1 SGHRS, CDR2 YFSETQ. Trimming removed 0 bases at V and 5 bases at J, with 15 bases between. The CDR3 protein is CASSLEFTGNDEQYF. Here the CDR3 DNA reads TGCGCCAGCAGCTTGGAATTCACAGGGAACGACGAGCAGTACTTC.

V is TRBV25-1 and J is TRBJ2-1; 13 bases agree with TRBD2. V lost 2 bases and J lost 4; bases outside the gene matches: 8. Germline CDR1 and CDR2: MGHDK and SYGVNS. The CDR3 is 18 residues long. CDR3 in amino acids: CASSEPSGTSGMYNEQFF. Written as DNA, the CDR3 is TGTGCCAGCAGTGAACCCTCGGGGACTAGCGGGATGTACAATGAGCAGTTCTTC.

The V and J genes are TRBV9 and TRBJ2-1; 9 positions match TRBD2. Germline V gene data show CDR1 as SGDLS and CDR2 as YYNGEE. CDR3 length: 15 amino acids. The trim removed 2 bases at V and 3 bases at J, leaving 3 bases unmatched. This CDR3 reads CASSVNSGSYNEQFF. The CDR3 DNA reads TGTGCCAGCAGCGTGAATAGCGGGAGCTACAATGAGCAGTTCTTC.

This clone is a singleton in its sample. V is TRBV11-3 and J is TRBJ1-1, with D possibly being TRBD1 (5 bases). V was cut by 5 bases and J by 0 bases, with 10 bases left in between. Germline assignment: CDR1 SGHNT and CDR2 YENEEA. CDR3 length: 14 amino acids. Written as DNA, the CDR3 is TGTGCCAGCAGCACACGGACACTGAACACTGAAGCTTTCTTT. As protein: CASSTRTLNTEAFF.

The CDR3 is CASSLRRTNEKLFF. The CDR3 bases are TGTGCCAGCAGCCTTCGGAGAACTAATGAAAAACTGTTTTTT. The chain recombines TRBV14 with TRBJ1-4; D gene uncertain. Germline CDR1 SGHDN, CDR2 FVKESK. V lost 4 bases to trimming and J lost 1 base, with 7 bases between them. The CDR3 is 14 amino acids.

This clone was found once. This chain joins TRBV9 and TRBJ2-7; D uncertain. V was trimmed by 0 bases and J by 0 bases, leaving 7 bases between them. This CDR3 comprises 14 residues. Germline V gives CDR1 SGDLS, CDR2 YYNGEE. DNA of the CDR3: TGTGCCAGCAGCGTAGGTCCAGACTCCTACGAGCAGTACTTC. Residues: CASSVGPDSYEQYF.

The chain links TRBV2 to TRBJ1-5, with D possibly TRBD1 on 6 matching bases. V was pared by 6 bases and J by 5 bases, with 17 bases between. This CDR3 has 15 amino acids. Germline values: CDR1 SNHLY, CDR2 FYNNEI. The DNA of the CDR3 is TGTGCCAGCAGCCTACAGGGAGTTCCGGATCAGCCCCAGCATTTT. Protein sequence: CASSLQGVPDQPQHF.

This clone appeared once. This chain connects TRBV5-5 to TRBJ2-1; TRBD1 is a possible D gene (6 bases). Germline V lookup: CDR1 SGHKS, CDR2 YYEKEE (reference sequence). The V and J ends lost 0 bases and 1 base respectively, with 8 bases between them. The CDR3 loop spans 15 amino acids. CDR3 sequence: CASSLVQGSYNEQFF. The CDR3 bases are TGTGCCAGCAGCTTGGTACAGGGATCCTACAATGAGCAGTTCTTC.

The chain recombines TRBV5-8 with TRBJ2-3; the D gene is possibly TRBD1 (6 bases). The V end lost 0 bases, the J end lost 3 bases, and 11 bases lay between the germline ends. The CDR3 is 15 amino acids. Germline CDR1 and CDR2: SGHTS and YDEGEE. CDR3 coding DNA: TGTGCCAGCAGCTTGGCCAGGGGTTTGACAGATACGCAGTATTTT. This gives the protein CASSLARGLTDTQYF.

The gene calls are TRBV7-8 and TRBJ1-2; the D gene is possibly TRBD1 (5 bases). The CDR3 loop spans 14 amino acids. Germline V CDR1 and CDR2: SGHVS, FQNEAQ. V lost 5 bases, J lost 1 base, and 11 bases lay in between. In DNA, the CDR3 is TGTGCCAGCAGCCTAGGACACCGTAACTATGGCTACACCTTC. As protein: CASSLGHRNYGYTF. Drawing the rest from reference TRBV7-8 and TRBJ1-2, the complete variable domain is GAGVSQSPRYKVAKRGQDVALRCDPISGHVSLFWYQQALGQGPEFLTYFQNEAQLDKSGLPSDRFFAERPEGSVSTLKIQRTQQEDSAVYLCASSLGHRNYGYTFGSGTRLTVV.

CDR3: CAVAGRTNPGANVLTF. Written as DNA, the CDR3 is TGTGCCGTGGCGGGACGGACGAACCCTGGGGCCAACGTCCTGACTTTC. The chain recombines TRBV7-2 with TRBJ2-6; a possible D gene is TRBD2 (6 bases). The CDR3 is 16 amino acids. The germline CDR1 and CDR2 sequences are SGHTA and FQGNSA. Trimming pared 11 bases from V and 2 bases from J, leaving 19 bases between.

This clone was seen a single time. The chain has TRBV19 and TRBJ1-1; D is uncertain. The CDR3 totals 12 residues. Germline assignment: CDR1 LNHDA and CDR2 SQIVND (reference sequence). The ends were cut back, 4 bases at V and 2 bases at J, with 5 bases in the middle. CDR3 sequence reads: CASSNKNTEAFF. DNA of the CDR3: TGTGCCAGTAGTAATAAAAACACTGAAGCTTTCTTT. Looking up the rest from reference TRBV19 and TRBJ1-1 gives the full variable domain: DGGITQSPKYLFRKEGQNVTLSCEQNLNHDAMYWYRQDPGQGLRLIYYSQIVNDFQKGDIAEGYSVSREKKESFPLTVTSAQKNPTAFYLCASSNKNTEAFFGQGTRLTVV.

About this clone: A junction boundary mismatches the germline segment, possibly from a read error. This chain uses TRBV12-5 with TRBJ2-7, with D possibly matching TRBD1 (8 bases). The CDR3 runs to 12 residues. Germline CDR1 is LGHNT and CDR2 is FRNRAP. The CDR3, as DNA: TGTGCTAGTGTGGACAGGGACTACGAGCGGTACTTC. Translating gives CASVDRDYERYF.

The chain links TRBV11-3 to TRBJ2-3; 7 bases are shared with TRBD2. CDR1 is SGHNT, CDR2 YENEEA, per germline. Germline trimming cut 5 bases from V and 0 bases from J; bases unmatched to any gene: 14. The CDR3 is made up of 18 amino acids. CDR3 in amino acids: CASSPPLEAGESTDTQYF. Written as DNA, the CDR3 is TGTGCCAGCAGCCCCCCCCTTGAGGCGGGAGAGAGCACAGATACGCAGTATTTT.

J is TRBJ2-3 and V is TRBV7-2, with 8 bases identical to TRBD1. CDR3 length equals 18 residues. Trimming at V came to 5 bases and at J to 3 bases, leaving 16 bases not matched to a gene. CDR1 and CDR2 (germline): SGHTA, FQGNSA. CDR3 nucleotides: TGTGCCAGCAGCCAGGGGACAGGTAAAGGTTTGAGGACAGATACGCAGTATTTT. The encoded protein is CASSQGTGKGLRTDTQYF. The entire variable domain, with the rest obtained from reference TRBV7-2 and TRBJ2-3, is as follows: GAGVSQSPSNKVTEKGKDVELRCDPISGHTALYWYRQSLGQGLEFLIYFQGNSAPDKSGLPSDRFSAERTGGSVSTLTIQRTQQEDSAVYLCASSQGTGKGLRTDTQYFGPGTRLTVL.

This chain joins TRBV28 and TRBJ2-7; 8 bases agree with TRBD2. V lost 3 bases and J lost 0; bases outside the gene matches: 16. The length of the CDR3 is 19 residues. The germline gives CDR1 MDHEN, CDR2 SYDVKM. The CDR3 loop reads CASSLQPALGLATSYEQYF. The CDR3 region has the DNA TGTGCCAGCAGTTTGCAACCGGCCCTAGGACTAGCCACCTCCTACGAGCAGTACTTC.

CDR3 in amino acids: CASSDFGGAIGYGYTF. In nucleotides, the CDR3 is TGTGCCAGCAGTGACTTCGGAGGGGCGATTGGCTATGGCTACACCTTC. The V and J genes are TRBV2 and TRBJ1-2; a weak D match, TRBD1 (5 bases). V was shortened by 3 bases and J by 4 bases, with 18 bases between the two germline ends. CDR3 length: 16 amino acids. Per germline, CDR1 SNHLY and CDR2 FYNNEI.

The chain joins TRBV11-3 to TRBJ1-4; 8 bases match TRBD1. This CDR3 has 15 amino acids. V shed 5 bases and J 6 bases; nucleotides not matched to a gene: 8. Germline CDR1 reads SGHNT; CDR2 reads YENEEA. CDR3 amino acids: CASSLKVGQDEKLFF. The CDR3 nucleotides read TGTGCCAGCAGCCTTAAAGTGGGACAGGATGAAAAACTGTTTTTT.